Given below is one T cell receptor beta chain in context. What antigen it recognizes has not been identified. Base qualities are missing; no much larger clone stands one base away. The CDR3, cysteine through phenylalanine, is 15 amino acids long. The kept DNA is CDR3 alone, 45 bases in frame from the first base. The germline V gene (reference sequence) yields LGHDT for CDR1 and YNNKEL for CDR2. V loses 1 base at its end and J loses 6 bases; junction bases beyond the gene matches: 4. The data are from a study of blood T cell repertoires in COVID-19 (dated by TCRdb to the early 2020s). For the study in its entirety: The collaborator samples originated in the United States, Italy and Spain and spanned the acute and convalescent phases of COVID-19. The samples were drawn from the first 160 participants of the ongoing ImmuneRACE study and from 950 to 1,500 subjects provided by 6 global collaborators. The repertoires were released in a freely available public database meant as a resource for research on the immune response to SARS-CoV-2. Where available, HLA class I and class II types were taken from metadata supplied by the sample provider and were not determined by assay-based typing. Deeply sampled blood TCRbeta repertoires from subjects exposed to, actively infected with, or recovered from COVID-19 were included in the dataset. The prospective study material was composed of cDNA or gDNA derived from T cells, B-cell-depleted T cells, or PBMCs. Sample metadata almost always included a de-identified subject ID, COVID-19 status, age in years and sex.

One collaborating source in Seattle enrolled patients while the patients were actively infected and followed the patients over time throughout the course of disease. The collaborating institutions used their own protocols to collect whole blood in K2EDTA tubes. Collaborator samples were shipped for TCRbeta analysis as frozen whole blood, isolated PBMCs, or DNA extracted from either sample type. The research as a whole found: The amount of clinical and demographic metadata varied by source and participant and was provided uncurated.

TCRbeta CDR3 regions were amplified from genomic DNA using the immunoSEQ Assay, a bias-controlled multiplex PCR. From the authors' description of their analysis: Within the assay, amplification of reference gene primers was used to estimate how many nucleated cells each sample contained. Sequence reads were collapsed and filtered to measure the absolute abundance of every unique TCRbeta CDR3 rearrangement. For each sample, productive Simpson clonality was calculated by taking the square root of Simpson's diversity index across productive rearrangements. TCRdb retrieved this table from immuneACCESS and kept in-frame rearrangements only. Not all clones are present; in checked studies, unresolved V genes account for under half, and no reason is known for the remainder. V and J calls and clone size are copied from that table; D and trimming were computed from the DNA. The sample records roughly 440,000 clones, 88% of which are singletons. The top ten hold around an eighth of the sample.

The receptor was derived from a woman aged 50 to 60 with COVID-19, enrolled during active disease. The chain employs TRBV3-1 (or the pseudogene TRBV3-2) and TRBJ2-2; the junction holds 8 bases that match TRBD1. The sample taken for sequencing was peripheral blood. The CDR3 here reads CASSQGETGAGELFF. The DNA reads TGTGCCAGCAGCCAAGGGGAGACAGGGGCCGGGGAGCTGTTTTTT.